Listed below are T cell receptor beta chains from one sample, sequenced in a study of blood T cell repertoires in COVID-19. TCRdb's copy holds only in-frame clones and misses some; the assay was immunoSEQ multiplex PCR. The sample shows fewer than 100,000 clones, over 75% of them seen only once. The source material was peripheral blood. All receptors come from a man aged 55-75 years with acute or convalescent COVID-19. Both conserved end residues are part of each CDR3. A D gene is named only where the DNA matches it firmly. Clone size is stated in some rows and not others, as once, few, many or a class when expanded.

CDR3 DNA: TGTGCCAGTAGTACCAACAGGGGGAAGTACGAGCAGTACTTC
CDR3 protein: CASSTNRGKYEQYF
clone size: NA
J gene: TRBJ2-7
V gene: TRBV19
CDR3 length: 14
D gene: TRBD1

CDR3 DNA: TGTGCCAGCAGCGCCGAGACTAGCGGGGGGGTAGCCAAAAACATTCAGTACTTC
CDR3 protein: CASSAETSGGVAKNIQYF
clone size: few
J gene: TRBJ2-4
V gene: TRBV9
CDR3 length: 18
D gene: TRBD2

CDR3 DNA: TGCGCCAGCAGCAGGGGGACAACGAACACCGGGGAGCTGTTTTTT
CDR3 protein: CASSRGTTNTGELFF
clone size: NA
J gene: TRBJ2-2
V gene: TRBV5-1
CDR3 length: 15
D gene: NA

CDR3 DNA: TGTGCCAGCAGCGCGCAGGGTTTTAACATTCAGTACTTC
CDR3 protein: CASSAQGFNIQYF
clone size: NA
J gene: TRBJ2-4
V gene: TRBV6-5
CDR3 length: 13
D gene: NA

CDR3 DNA: TGTGCCAGTAGTAAATCAGGGTTTGGAGACTACTATGGCTACACCTTC
CDR3 protein: CASSKSGFGDYYGYTF
clone size: NA
J gene: TRBJ1-2
V gene: TRBV19
CDR3 length: 16
D gene: NA

CDR3 DNA: TGTGCCAGCAGCTGGGGACAGGCTTCCTACGAGCAGTACTTC
CDR3 protein: CASSWGQASYEQYF
clone size: NA
J gene: TRBJ2-7
V gene: TRBV7-9
CDR3 length: 14
D gene: TRBD1

CDR3 DNA: TGCGCCAGCAGCTTGGCCCCAGGGGAGAACATTCAGTACTTC
CDR3 protein: CASSLAPGENIQYF
clone size: NA
J gene: TRBJ2-4
V gene: TRBV5-1
CDR3 length: 14
D gene: NA

CDR3 DNA: TGTGCCAGCAGACAGACCAATCAGCCCCAGCATTTT
CDR3 protein: CASRQTNQPQHF
clone size: once
J gene: TRBJ1-5
V gene: TRBV2
CDR3 length: 12
D gene: NA

CDR3 DNA: TGTGCCAGTAGTACCCGGGACAGTTCGAATAACTATGGCTACACCTTC
CDR3 protein: CASSTRDSSNNYGYTF
clone size: NA
J gene: TRBJ1-2
V gene: TRBV19
CDR3 length: 16
D gene: TRBD1

CDR3 DNA: TGCGCCAGCAGCCCAAATCGGGACAGGGACATCTACGAGCAGTACTTC
CDR3 protein: CASSPNRDRDIYEQYF
clone size: NA
J gene: TRBJ2-7
V gene: TRBV4-3
CDR3 length: 16
D gene: TRBD1

CDR3 DNA: TGTGCCAGCTCACCAGGTTCCGGGACAGGTGGTTCCGGGGAGCTGTTTTTT
CDR3 protein: CASSPGSGTGGSGELFF
clone size: NA
J gene: TRBJ2-2
V gene: TRBV18
CDR3 length: 17
D gene: TRBD1

CDR3 DNA: TGTGCCAGCAGCCAAACAGGGGGCTCCTACGAGCAGTACTTC
CDR3 protein: CASSQTGGSYEQYF
clone size: few
J gene: TRBJ2-7
V gene: TRBV27
CDR3 length: 14
D gene: TRBD1

CDR3 DNA: TGTGCCAGCAGCGGCCGACTAGCGGGAACCGGGGAGCTGTTTTTT
CDR3 protein: CASSGRLAGTGELFF
clone size: NA
J gene: TRBJ2-2
V gene: TRBV9
CDR3 length: 15
D gene: TRBD2

CDR3 DNA: TGTGCCAGCAGCCAAGCGGGACAGGGCTCCTACGAGCAGTACTTC
CDR3 protein: CASSQAGQGSYEQYF
clone size: NA
J gene: TRBJ2-7
V gene: TRBV3-1/TRBV3-2
CDR3 length: 15
D gene: TRBD1

CDR3 DNA: TGTGCCAGTAATCCCTGGTCGGCGGGAGGATCAGATACGCAGTATTTT
CDR3 protein: CASNPWSAGGSDTQYF
clone size: NA
J gene: TRBJ2-3
V gene: TRBV19
CDR3 length: 16
D gene: TRBD2

CDR3 DNA: TGTGCCAGCAGCTTGCAGCGGCGGGGGATAAGAGAGACCCAGTACTTC
CDR3 protein: CASSLQRRGIRETQYF
clone size: NA
J gene: TRBJ2-5
V gene: TRBV5-4
CDR3 length: 16
D gene: TRBD2

CDR3 DNA: TGTGCCAGCGGGACTAGCGGGGGGGCTTTTTATGAGCAGTTCTTC
CDR3 protein: CASGTSGGAFYEQFF
clone size: NA
J gene: TRBJ2-1
V gene: TRBV14
CDR3 length: 15
D gene: TRBD2

CDR3 DNA: TGCGCCAGCAGGGCTAGCGGATACAATGAGCAGTTCTTC
CDR3 protein: CASRASGYNEQFF
clone size: NA
J gene: TRBJ2-1
V gene: TRBV10-1
CDR3 length: 13
D gene: TRBD2

CDR3 DNA: TGTGCCAGCAGCCACCCACAGGGTGCCTACGAGCAGTACTTC
CDR3 protein: CASSHPQGAYEQYF
clone size: NA
J gene: TRBJ2-7
V gene: TRBV6-6
CDR3 length: 14
D gene: NA

CDR3 DNA: TGTGCCAGCTCACAGGACACGAGCTCCTACAATGAGCAGTTCTTC
CDR3 protein: CASSQDTSSYNEQFF
clone size: once
J gene: TRBJ2-1
V gene: TRBV18
CDR3 length: 15
D gene: NA

CDR3 DNA: TGTGCCAGTAGTATGCGGGAAGGCTATGGCTACACCTTC
CDR3 protein: CASSMREGYGYTF
clone size: NA
J gene: TRBJ1-2
V gene: TRBV19
CDR3 length: 13
D gene: NA

CDR3 DNA: TGTGCCAGCAGCTTAGAGGGGATAAATGGCTACACCTTC
CDR3 protein: CASSLEGINGYTF
clone size: NA
J gene: TRBJ1-2
V gene: TRBV7-2
CDR3 length: 13
D gene: NA

CDR3 DNA: TGTGCCAGCAGACGTCTACAGGGGTTCGATGGCTACACCTTC
CDR3 protein: CASRRLQGFDGYTF
clone size: NA
J gene: TRBJ1-2
V gene: TRBV2
CDR3 length: 14
D gene: TRBD1

CDR3 DNA: TGCGCCAGCAGCCACCCGGACAGGGCTAACTATGGCTACACCTTC
CDR3 protein: CASSHPDRANYGYTF
clone size: NA
J gene: TRBJ1-2
V gene: TRBV5-1
CDR3 length: 15
D gene: TRBD1

CDR3 DNA: TGTGCCAGCAGTGAAGGACAGATGAGCAATCAGCCCCAGCATTTT
CDR3 protein: CASSEGQMSNQPQHF
clone size: NA
J gene: TRBJ1-5
V gene: TRBV6-1
CDR3 length: 15
D gene: NA

CDR3 DNA: TGTGCCAGCAGCCAGATCGGCGGGGGCCAAGAGACCCAGTACTTC
CDR3 protein: CASSQIGGGQETQYF
clone size: NA
J gene: TRBJ2-5
V gene: TRBV3-1/TRBV3-2
CDR3 length: 15
D gene: TRBD2

CDR3 DNA: TGTGCCAGCAGTTACGGGGGGGGACAGGCGGCCTACGAGCAGTACTTC
CDR3 protein: CASSYGGGQAAYEQYF
clone size: NA
J gene: TRBJ2-7
V gene: TRBV6-5
CDR3 length: 16
D gene: NA